This TCR beta chain originates from a study of cytomegalovirus exposure and HLA in healthy donors. CDR1 LNHNV and CDR2 YYDKDF come from the germline V gene (reference sequence). J was trimmed by 8 bases and V by 5 bases; bases with no gene match: 6. The CDR3 contains 13 residues. 60 Vbeta and 13 Jbeta primers were used in PCR. This table comes from immunoSEQ multiplex PCR, and its TCRdb copy is limited to in-frame clones, with some not included. The sample lists about 160,000 clones, 70% to 80% occurring once. The chain carries TRBV15 and TRBJ1-2, with 9 bases aligning to TRBD1. The TCR was taken from a woman between 50 and 59 years old in good health and CMV-seronegative. Sequencing used PBMCs. The CDR3 spells CATSPRTGEGYTF. In nucleotides, the CDR3 is TGTGCCACCAGCCCTCGGACAGGGGAAGGCTACACCTTC.